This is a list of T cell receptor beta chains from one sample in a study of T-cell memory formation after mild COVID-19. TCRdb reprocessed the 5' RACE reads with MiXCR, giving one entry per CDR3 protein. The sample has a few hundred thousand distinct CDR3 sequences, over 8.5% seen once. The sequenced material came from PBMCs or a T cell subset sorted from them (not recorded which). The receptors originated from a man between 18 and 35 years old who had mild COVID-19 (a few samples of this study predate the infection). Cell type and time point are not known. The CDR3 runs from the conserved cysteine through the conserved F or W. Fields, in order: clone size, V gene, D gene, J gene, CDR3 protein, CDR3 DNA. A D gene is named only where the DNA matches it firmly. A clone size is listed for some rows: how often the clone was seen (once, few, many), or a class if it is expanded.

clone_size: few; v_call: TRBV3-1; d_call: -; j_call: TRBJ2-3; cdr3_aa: CASSQRGLSTDTQYF; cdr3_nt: TGTGCCAGCAGTCAAAGGGGACTTAGCACAGATACGCAGTATTTT
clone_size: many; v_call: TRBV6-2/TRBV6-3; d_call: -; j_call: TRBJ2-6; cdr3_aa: CASSYFSGKVAGANVLTF; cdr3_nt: TGTGCCAGCAGTTACTTTTCAGGGAAAGTTGCTGGGGCCAACGTCCTGACTTTC
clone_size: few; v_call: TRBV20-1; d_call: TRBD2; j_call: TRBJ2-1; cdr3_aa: CSVLPPSGGLHEQFF; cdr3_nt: TGCAGTGTCCTCCCCCCTAGCGGGGGGTTACATGAGCAGTTCTTC
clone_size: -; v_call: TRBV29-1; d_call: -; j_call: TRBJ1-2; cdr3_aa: CSVETQGGGYGYTF; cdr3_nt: TGCAGCGTTGAAACCCAAGGAGGGGGGTATGGCTACACCTTC
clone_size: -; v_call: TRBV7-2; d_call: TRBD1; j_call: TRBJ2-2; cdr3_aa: CASSERTGTVTGELFF; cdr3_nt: TGTGCCAGCAGCGAACGTACCGGGACAGTGACCGGGGAGCTGTTTTTT
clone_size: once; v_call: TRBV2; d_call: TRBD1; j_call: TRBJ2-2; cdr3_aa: CAREDRASTGELFF; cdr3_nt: TGTGCCAGAGAGGACAGGGCCTCCACCGGGGAGCTGTTTTTT
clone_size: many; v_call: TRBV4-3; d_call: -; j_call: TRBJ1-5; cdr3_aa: CASSLSAVSNQPQHF; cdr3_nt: TGCGCCAGCAGCCTTAGCGCAGTTAGCAATCAGCCCCAGCATTTT
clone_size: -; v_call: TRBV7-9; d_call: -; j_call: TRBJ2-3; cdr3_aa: CASSLGNGGALITDTQYF; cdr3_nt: TGTGCCAGCAGCTTAGGAAATGGAGGGGCTCTAATAACAGATACGCAGTATTTT
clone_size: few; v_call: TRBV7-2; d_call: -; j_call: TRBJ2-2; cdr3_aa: CASSLNGLQNTGELFF; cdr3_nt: TGTGCCAGCAGCTTAAACGGCCTCCAAAACACCGGGGAGCTGTTTTTT
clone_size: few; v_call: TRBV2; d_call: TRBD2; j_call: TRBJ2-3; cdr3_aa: CASSDALAGGTDTQYF; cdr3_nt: TGTGCCAGCAGTGACGCACTAGCGGGGGGCACAGATACGCAGTATTTT
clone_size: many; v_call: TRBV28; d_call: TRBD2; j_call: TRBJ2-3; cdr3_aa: CATRRSGADTQYF; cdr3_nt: TGTGCCACCCGAAGGAGCGGGGCAGATACGCAGTATTTT
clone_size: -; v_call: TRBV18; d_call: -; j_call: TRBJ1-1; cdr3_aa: CASSPRGARNTEAFF; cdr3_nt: TGTGCCAGCTCACCAAGGGGAGCCCGCAACACTGAAGCTTTCTTT
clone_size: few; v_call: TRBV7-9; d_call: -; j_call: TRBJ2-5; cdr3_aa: CASSPPVETQYF; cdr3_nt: TGTGCCAGCAGCCCCCCTGTAGAGACCCAGTACTTC
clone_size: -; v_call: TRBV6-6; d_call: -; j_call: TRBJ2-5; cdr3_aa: CASSHEGGAETKYF; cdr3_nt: TGTGCCAGCAGCCACGAGGGGGGTGCGGAGACCAAGTACTTC
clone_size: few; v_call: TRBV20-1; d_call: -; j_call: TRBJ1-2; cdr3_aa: CSARPWDGPMDGYTF; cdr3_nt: TGCAGTGCTAGACCGTGGGACGGCCCCATGGATGGCTACACCTTC
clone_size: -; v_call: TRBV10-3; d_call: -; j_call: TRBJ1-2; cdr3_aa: CAISVVGPYYGYTF; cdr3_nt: TGTGCCATCAGTGTGGTGGGGCCGTACTATGGCTACACCTTC
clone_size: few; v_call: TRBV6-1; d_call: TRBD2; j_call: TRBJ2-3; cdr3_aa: CATRRRSGAGDTQYF; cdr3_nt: TGTGCCACCCGGCGGAGAAGCGGGGCGGGAGATACGCAGTATTTT
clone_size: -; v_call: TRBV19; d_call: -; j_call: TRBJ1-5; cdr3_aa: CASSSAPGQPQHF; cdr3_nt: TGTGCCAGTAGTAGTGCTCCGGGTCAGCCCCAGCATTTT
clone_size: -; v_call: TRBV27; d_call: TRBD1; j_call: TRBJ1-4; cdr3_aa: CASSFSGTAATNEKLFF; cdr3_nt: TGTGCCAGCAGTTTTTCCGGGACAGCCGCAACTAATGAAAAACTGTTTTTT
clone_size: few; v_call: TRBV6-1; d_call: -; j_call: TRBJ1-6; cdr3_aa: CASSETGPYNSPLHF; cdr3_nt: TGTGCCAGCAGTGAAACGGGTCCCTATAATTCACCCCTCCACTTT
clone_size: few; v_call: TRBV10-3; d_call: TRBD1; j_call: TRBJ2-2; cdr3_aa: CAISEPVGTGTTGELFF; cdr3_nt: TGTGCCATCAGTGAGCCGGTCGGGACAGGCACAACCGGGGAGCTGTTTTTT
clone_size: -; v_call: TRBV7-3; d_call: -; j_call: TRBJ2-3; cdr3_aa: CASSLNVGDTQYF; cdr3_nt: TGTGCCAGCAGCTTAAATGTGGGGGATACGCAGTATTTT
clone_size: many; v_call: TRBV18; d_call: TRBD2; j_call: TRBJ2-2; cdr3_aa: CASSPLVTSGGPLSNTGELFF; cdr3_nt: TGTGCCAGCTCACCACTGGTGACTAGCGGGGGCCCTCTCTCGAACACCGGGGAGCTGTTTTTT
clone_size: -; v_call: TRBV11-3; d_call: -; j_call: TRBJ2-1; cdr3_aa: CASRLGGQVEGHNEQFF; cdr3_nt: TGTGCCAGCAGGTTAGGGGGGCAGGTGGAGGGCCACAATGAGCAGTTCTTC
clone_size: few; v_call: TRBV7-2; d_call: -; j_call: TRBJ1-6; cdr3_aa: CASSFSGQTNSPLHF; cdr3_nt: TGTGCCAGCAGCTTTTCCGGACAGACGAATTCACCCCTCCACTTT
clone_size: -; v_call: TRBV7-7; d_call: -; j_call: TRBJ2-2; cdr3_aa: CASAGTEATGELFF; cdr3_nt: TGTGCTAGCGCCGGGACGGAGGCCACCGGGGAGCTGTTTTTT
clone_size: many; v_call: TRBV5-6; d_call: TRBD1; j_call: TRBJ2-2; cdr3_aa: CASSLPRGIPGELFF; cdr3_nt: TGTGCCAGCAGCTTGCCCAGGGGGATCCCCGGGGAGCTGTTTTTT
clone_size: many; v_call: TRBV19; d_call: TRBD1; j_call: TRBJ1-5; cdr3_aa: CASSITGARNQPQHF; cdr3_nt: TGTGCCAGTAGTATCACAGGGGCCAGAAATCAGCCCCAGCATTTT
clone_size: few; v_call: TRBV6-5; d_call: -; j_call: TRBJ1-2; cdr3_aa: CASCLRTGNYGYTF; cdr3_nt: TGTGCCAGCTGTCTCAGAACAGGGAACTATGGCTACACCTTC
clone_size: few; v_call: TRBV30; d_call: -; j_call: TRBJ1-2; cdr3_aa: CAWSVHPNYGYTF; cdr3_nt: TGTGCCTGGAGTGTACATCCTAACTATGGCTACACCTTC
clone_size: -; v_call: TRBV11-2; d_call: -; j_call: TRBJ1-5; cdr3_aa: CASSFGNRDRNQTQHF; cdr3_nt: TGTGCCAGCAGCTTTGGGAACAGGGATCGCAATCAGACCCAGCATTTT
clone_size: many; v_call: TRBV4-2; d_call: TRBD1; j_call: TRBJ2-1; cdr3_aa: CASSPRSGGNGYEQFF; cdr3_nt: TGTGCCAGCAGCCCCCGGTCAGGGGGCAATGGGTATGAGCAGTTCTTC
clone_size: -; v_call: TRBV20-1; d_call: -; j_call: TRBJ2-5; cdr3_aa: CSARDLSRDQETQYF; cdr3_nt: TGCAGTGCTAGAGATTTATCTAGGGACCAAGAGACCCAGTACTTC
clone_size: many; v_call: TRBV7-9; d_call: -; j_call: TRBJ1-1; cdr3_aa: CASSLPGAGEAFF; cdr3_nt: TGTGCCAGCAGCTTACCCGGGGCTGGTGAAGCTTTCTTT
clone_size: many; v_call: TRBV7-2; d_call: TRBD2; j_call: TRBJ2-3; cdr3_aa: CASSDPGLAMNTQYF; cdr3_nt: TGTGCCAGCAGCGATCCGGGACTAGCAATGAATACGCAGTATTTT
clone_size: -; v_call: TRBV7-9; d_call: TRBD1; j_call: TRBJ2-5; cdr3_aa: CASSPKGAGETQYF; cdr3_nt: TGTGCCAGCAGCCCTAAGGGGGCCGGGGAGACCCAGTACTTC
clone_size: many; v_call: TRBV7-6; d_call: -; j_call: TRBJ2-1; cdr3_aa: CASSLGFRGERVNEQFF; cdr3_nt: TGTGCCAGCAGCTTAGGTTTCAGGGGCGAGCGGGTCAATGAGCAGTTCTTC
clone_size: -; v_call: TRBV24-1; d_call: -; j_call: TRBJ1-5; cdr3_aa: CATRKMGPSCNQPQHF; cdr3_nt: TGTGCCACCAGGAAGATGGGACCTTCTTGCAATCAGCCCCAGCATTTT
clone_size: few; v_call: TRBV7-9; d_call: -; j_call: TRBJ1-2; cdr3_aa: CASSQRNLYGYTF; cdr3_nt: TGTGCCAGCAGCCAAAGGAACCTCTATGGCTACACCTTC
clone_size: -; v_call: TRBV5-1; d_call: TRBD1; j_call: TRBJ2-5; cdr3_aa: CASSFGTAMQETQYF; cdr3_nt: TGCGCCAGCAGCTTCGGGACAGCGATGCAAGAGACCCAGTACTTC
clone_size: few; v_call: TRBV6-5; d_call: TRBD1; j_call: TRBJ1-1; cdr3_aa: CASRRQGKGTEAFF; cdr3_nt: TGTGCCAGCAGGAGACAGGGGAAGGGCACTGAAGCTTTCTTT
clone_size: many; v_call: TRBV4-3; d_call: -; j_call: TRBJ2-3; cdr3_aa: CASSQEERTADTQYF; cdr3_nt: TGCGCCAGCAGCCAAGAGGAAAGGACCGCAGATACGCAGTATTTT
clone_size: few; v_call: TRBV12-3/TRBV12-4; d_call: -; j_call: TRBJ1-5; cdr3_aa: CASSTGLVRPQHF; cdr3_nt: TGTGCCAGCAGTACAGGGTTAGTAAGGCCCCAGCATTTT
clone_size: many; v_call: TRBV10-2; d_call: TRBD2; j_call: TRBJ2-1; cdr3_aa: CASSDPSGGSYNEQFF; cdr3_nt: TGCGCCAGCAGTGATCCCAGCGGGGGATCTTACAATGAGCAGTTCTTC
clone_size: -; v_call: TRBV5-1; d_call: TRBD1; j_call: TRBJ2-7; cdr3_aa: CASSFLQGANEQYF; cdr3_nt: TGCGCCAGCAGCTTTCTCCAGGGGGCTAACGAGCAGTACTTC
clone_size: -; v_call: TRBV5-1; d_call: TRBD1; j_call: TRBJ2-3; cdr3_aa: CASSPAGTGSTDTQYF; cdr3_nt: TGCGCCAGCAGCCCGGCCGGGACAGGGAGTACGGATACGCAGTATTTT
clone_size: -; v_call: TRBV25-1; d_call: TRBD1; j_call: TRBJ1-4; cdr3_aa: CASRTGEGEKLFF; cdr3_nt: TGTGCCAGCAGGACAGGGGAGGGGGAAAAACTGTTTTTT
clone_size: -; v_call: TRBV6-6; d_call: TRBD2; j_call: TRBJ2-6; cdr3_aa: CASGKLAGLSGANVLTF; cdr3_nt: TGTGCCAGCGGTAAACTAGCGGGGCTATCTGGGGCCAACGTCCTGACTTTC
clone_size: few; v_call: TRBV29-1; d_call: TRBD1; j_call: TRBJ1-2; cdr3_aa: CSVGTANYGYTF; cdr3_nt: TGCAGCGTCGGGACAGCTAACTATGGCTACACCTTC
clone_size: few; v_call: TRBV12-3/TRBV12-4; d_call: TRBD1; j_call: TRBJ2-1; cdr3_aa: CASASSGTGGNEQFF; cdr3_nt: TGTGCCAGCGCTTCGTCCGGGACAGGGGGAAATGAGCAGTTCTTC
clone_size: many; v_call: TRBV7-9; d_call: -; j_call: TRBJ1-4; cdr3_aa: CASSLARQGEKLFF; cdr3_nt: TGTGCCAGCAGCTTAGCGCGGCAGGGTGAAAAACTGTTTTTT
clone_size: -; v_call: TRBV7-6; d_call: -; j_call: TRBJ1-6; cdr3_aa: CASSLETGRTNSPIHF; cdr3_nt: TGTGCCAGCAGCTTAGAGACCGGACGGACAAATTCACCCATCCACTTT
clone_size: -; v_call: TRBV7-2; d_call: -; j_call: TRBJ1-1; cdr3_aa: CASSNMMNTEAFF; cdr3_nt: TGTGCCAGCAGCAACATGATGAACACTGAAGCTTTCTTT
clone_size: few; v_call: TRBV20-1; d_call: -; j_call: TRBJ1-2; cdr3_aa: CSARKSAINERYTF; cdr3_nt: TGCAGTGCTAGAAAGTCCGCTATTAATGAGCGCTACACCTTC